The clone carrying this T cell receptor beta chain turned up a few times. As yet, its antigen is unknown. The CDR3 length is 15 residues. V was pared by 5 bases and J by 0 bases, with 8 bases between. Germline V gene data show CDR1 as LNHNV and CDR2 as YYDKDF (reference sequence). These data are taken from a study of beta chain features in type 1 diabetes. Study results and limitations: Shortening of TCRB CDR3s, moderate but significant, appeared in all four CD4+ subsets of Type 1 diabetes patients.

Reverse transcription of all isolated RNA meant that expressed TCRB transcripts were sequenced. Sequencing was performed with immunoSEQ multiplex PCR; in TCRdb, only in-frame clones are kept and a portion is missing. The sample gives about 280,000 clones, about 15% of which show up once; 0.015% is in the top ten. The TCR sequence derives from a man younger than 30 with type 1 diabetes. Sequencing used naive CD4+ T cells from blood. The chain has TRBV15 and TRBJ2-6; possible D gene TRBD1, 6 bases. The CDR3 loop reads CATSGGHSGANVLTF. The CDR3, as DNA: TGTGCCACCAGCGGGGGACACTCTGGGGCCAACGTCCTGACTTTC.